One sample yielded the 9 T cell receptor beta chains listed below, sequenced in a study of blood T cells in healthy people across ages. The authors ran a second PCR of about 7 to 11 cycles using a sample-barcoded 5' primer and a J-beta primer mix. TCRdb re-called the 5' RACE reads with MiXCR, one entry per CDR3 protein. The table shows 600,000 to 1,000,000 distinct CDR3 sequences, with roughly 64% occurring only once. The specimen sequenced was blood. These receptors originate from a man aged 25 to 40 in good health.

The gene calls are TRBV6-2 or TRBV6-3 and TRBJ1-2; D may be TRBD1 (5 bases). The V end was cut by 5 bases, the J end by 4 bases, with 14 bases between. CDR1 is MNHEY and CDR2 is SVGEGT in the germline V gene. The length of the CDR3 is 14 residues. The CDR3 is CASSPAGDAYGYTF. CDR3 DNA: TGTGCCAGCAGTCCAGCGGGGGACGCCTATGGCTACACCTTC.

The chain links TRBV20-1 to TRBJ2-1; 7 bases line up with TRBD2. V was pared by 5 bases and J by 2 bases, with 6 bases of the junction left unmatched. Germline loops: CDR1 DFQATT, CDR2 SNEGSKA (reference sequence). The CDR3 extends over 14 amino acids. Written as DNA, the CDR3 is TGCAGTGCTTGGGAGGGGACCCCCTACAATGAGCAGTTCTTC. Protein: CSAWEGTPYNEQFF.

As to this clonotype: A read error may explain this, as a much larger clone is one base away. The gene calls are TRBV7-2 and TRBJ2-5, with TRBD2 identical over 7 bases. V was pared by 6 bases and J by 6 bases, with 7 bases of the junction left unmatched. Looked up from germline, CDR1 is SGHTA and CDR2 is FQGNSA. The CDR3 loop spans 13 amino acids. The CDR3 DNA reads as TGTGCCAGCAGGCGCCAACTAGCGCAGACCCAGTACTTC. It codes for CASRRQLAQTQYF.

This clonotype has only a few counts. The chain combines TRBV20-1 with TRBJ2-7; 8 bases agree with TRBD1. CDR3 length: 15 amino acids. V was pared by 1 base and J by 1 base, with 6 bases of the junction left unmatched. Germline V gives CDR1 DFQATT, CDR2 SNEGSKA (reference sequence). The DNA for the CDR3 is TGCAGTGCTAGAGTCCGACAGGGGCGTTCCTACGAGCAGTACTTC. Translating it yields CSARVRQGRSYEQYF.

This sequence joins TRBV12-3 or TRBV12-4 and TRBJ1-2; D uncertain. V was trimmed by 3 bases and J by 8 bases, leaving 10 bases between them. The CDR3 runs to 12 residues. In DNA, the CDR3 is TGTGCCAGCAGTTTTAGTAACGGCGGCTACACCTTC. This translates into CASSFSNGGYTF.

This clonotype was counted a few times. This chain uses TRBV5-1 with TRBJ2-7; D is perhaps TRBD1 (6 bases). V was shortened by 1 base and J by 3 bases, with 14 bases between the two germline ends. There are 15 residues in the CDR3. CDR1 is SGHRS and CDR2 is YFSETQ in the germline V gene. The CDR3 sequence is CASSLNGAGDYEQYF. CDR3 DNA sequence: TGCGCCAGCAGCTTGAACGGAGCAGGGGACTACGAGCAGTACTTC.

The chain carries TRBV7-2 and TRBJ1-1, with TRBD1 matching over 7 bases. The ends lost 6 bases at V and 0 bases at J; junction bases unmatched: 10. There are 16 residues in the CDR3. The germline V gene has CDR1 SGHTA and CDR2 FQGNSA. The CDR3 here is CASRTDRNSMNTEAFF. The CDR3, as DNA: TGTGCCAGCAGGACGGACAGGAATTCAATGAACACTGAAGCTTTCTTT. The variable domain in full, with the rest retrieved from reference TRBV7-2 and TRBJ1-1, is GAGVSQSPSNKVTEKGKDVELRCDPISGHTALYWYRQSLGQGLEFLIYFQGNSAPDKSGLPSDRFSAERTGGSVSTLTIQRTQQEDSAVYLCASRTDRNSMNTEAFFGQGTRLTVV.

This clonotype was detected only a few times. The rearrangement joins TRBV29-1 to TRBJ2-1, with D perhaps TRBD1 (6 bases). Between the trimmed V and J ends, which lost 6 bases and 9 bases, there was a span of 9 bases. The CDR3 loop spans 10 amino acids. Germline lookup yields CDR1 SQVTM and CDR2 ANQGSEA. CDR3 sequence (DNA): TGCAGCGTGGGGGCCCTTGAGCAGTTCTTC. Residues: CSVGALEQFF.

The chain employs TRBV20-1 and TRBJ2-5; 8 bases agree with TRBD2. The CDR3 has 14 residues. Germline V gives CDR1 DFQATT, CDR2 SNEGSKA (reference sequence). The junction had 5 bases not matched to a gene; V was cut back by 0 bases and J by 5 bases. The CDR3: CSARDPREGETQYF. The CDR3 DNA reads as TGCAGTGCTAGAGATCCTCGGGAGGGGGAGACCCAGTACTTC.